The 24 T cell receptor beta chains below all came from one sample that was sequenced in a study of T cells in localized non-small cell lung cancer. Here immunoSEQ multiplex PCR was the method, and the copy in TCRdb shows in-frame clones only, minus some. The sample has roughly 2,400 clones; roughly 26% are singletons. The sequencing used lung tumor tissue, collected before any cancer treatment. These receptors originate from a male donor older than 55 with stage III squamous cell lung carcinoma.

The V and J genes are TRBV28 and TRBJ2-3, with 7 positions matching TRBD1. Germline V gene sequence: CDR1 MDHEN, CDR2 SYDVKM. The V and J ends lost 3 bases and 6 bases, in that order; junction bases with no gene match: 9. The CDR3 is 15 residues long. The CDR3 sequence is CASSLDRMFGDTQYF. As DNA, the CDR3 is TGTGCCAGCAGTTTGGACAGGATGTTCGGCGATACGCAGTATTTT.

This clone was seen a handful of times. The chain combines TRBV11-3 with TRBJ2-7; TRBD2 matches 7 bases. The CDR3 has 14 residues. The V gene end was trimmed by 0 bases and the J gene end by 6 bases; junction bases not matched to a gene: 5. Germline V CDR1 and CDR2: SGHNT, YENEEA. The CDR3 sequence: CASSLEAASGEQYF. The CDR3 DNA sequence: TGTGCCAGCAGCTTAGAAGCGGCTAGCGGCGAGCAGTACTTC.

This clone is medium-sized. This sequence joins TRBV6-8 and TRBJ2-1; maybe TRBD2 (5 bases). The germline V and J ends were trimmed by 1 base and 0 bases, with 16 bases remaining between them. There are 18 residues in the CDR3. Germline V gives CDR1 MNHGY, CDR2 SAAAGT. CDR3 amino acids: CASSYWVGRANSYNEQFF. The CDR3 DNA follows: TGTGCCAGCAGTTACTGGGTCGGGCGGGCCAACTCCTACAATGAGCAGTTCTTC.

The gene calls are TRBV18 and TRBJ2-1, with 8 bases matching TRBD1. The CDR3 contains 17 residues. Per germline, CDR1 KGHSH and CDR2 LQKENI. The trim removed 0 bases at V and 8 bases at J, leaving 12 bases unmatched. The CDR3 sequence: CASSPPVGSGGWDEQFF. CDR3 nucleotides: TGTGCCAGCTCACCACCAGTCGGGTCAGGGGGCTGGGATGAGCAGTTCTTC.

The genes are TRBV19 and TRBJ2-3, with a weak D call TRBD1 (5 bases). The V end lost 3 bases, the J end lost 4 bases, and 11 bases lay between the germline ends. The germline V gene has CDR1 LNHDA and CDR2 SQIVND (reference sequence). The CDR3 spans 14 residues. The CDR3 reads CASSMAGMPDTQYF. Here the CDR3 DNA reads TGTGCCAGTAGTATGGCAGGGATGCCAGATACGCAGTATTTT.

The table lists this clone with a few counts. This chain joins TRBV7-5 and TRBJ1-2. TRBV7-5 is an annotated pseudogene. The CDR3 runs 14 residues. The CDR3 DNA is TGTGCCAGCAGCTCGCCCACGGGGTCGCGGGGCTACACCTTC. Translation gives CASSSPTGSRGYTF.

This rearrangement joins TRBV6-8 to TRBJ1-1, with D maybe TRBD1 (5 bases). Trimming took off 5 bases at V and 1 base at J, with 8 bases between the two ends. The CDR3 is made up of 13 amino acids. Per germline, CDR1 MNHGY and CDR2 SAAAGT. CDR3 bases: TGTGCCAGCAGTGACACAGGGAACACTGAAGCTTTCTTT. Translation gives CASSDTGNTEAFF.

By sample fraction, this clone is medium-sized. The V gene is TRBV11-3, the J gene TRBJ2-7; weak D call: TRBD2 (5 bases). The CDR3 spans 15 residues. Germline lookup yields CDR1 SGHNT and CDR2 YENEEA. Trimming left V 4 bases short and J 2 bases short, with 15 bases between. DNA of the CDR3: TGTGCCAGCAGCTCCCACCGGGGTTCAGCCTACGAGCAGTACTTC. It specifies CASSSHRGSAYEQYF.

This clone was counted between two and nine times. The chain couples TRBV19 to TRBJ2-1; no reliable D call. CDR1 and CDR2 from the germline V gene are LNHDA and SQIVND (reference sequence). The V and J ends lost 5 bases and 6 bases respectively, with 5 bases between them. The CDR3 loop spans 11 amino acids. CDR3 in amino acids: CASSWTNEQFF. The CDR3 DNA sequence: TGTGCCAGTAGTTGGACCAATGAGCAGTTCTTC. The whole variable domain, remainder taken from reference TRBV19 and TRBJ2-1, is DGGITQSPKYLFRKEGQNVTLSCEQNLNHDAMYWYRQDPGQGLRLIYYSQIVNDFQKGDIAEGYSVSREKKESFPLTVTSAQKNPTAFYLCASSWTNEQFFGPGTRLTVL.

Here the CDR3 reads CASSGGPNTGELFF. The CDR3 nucleotides are TGTGCCAGCAGTGGGGGGCCCAACACCGGGGAGCTGTTTTTT. This rearrangement joins TRBV11-3 to TRBJ2-2, with D perhaps TRBD1 or TRBD2 (6 bases each). V lost 6 bases, J lost 2 bases, and 10 bases lay in between. CDR3 length: 14 residues. Looked up from germline, CDR1 is SGHNT and CDR2 is YENEEA.

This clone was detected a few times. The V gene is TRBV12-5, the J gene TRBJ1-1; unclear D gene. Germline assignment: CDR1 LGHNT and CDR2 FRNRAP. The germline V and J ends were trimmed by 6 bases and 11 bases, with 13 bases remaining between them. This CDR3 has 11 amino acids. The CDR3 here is CASGYDPGAFF. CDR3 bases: TGTGCTAGTGGATATGACCCGGGGGCTTTCTTT.

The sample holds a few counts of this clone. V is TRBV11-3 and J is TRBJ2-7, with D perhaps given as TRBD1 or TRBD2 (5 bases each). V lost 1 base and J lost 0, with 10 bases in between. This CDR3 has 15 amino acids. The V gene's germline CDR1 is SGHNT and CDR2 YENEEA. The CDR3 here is CASSLGGSSSYEQYF. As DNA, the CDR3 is TGTGCCAGCAGCTTAGGGGGGTCGAGCTCCTACGAGCAGTACTTC.

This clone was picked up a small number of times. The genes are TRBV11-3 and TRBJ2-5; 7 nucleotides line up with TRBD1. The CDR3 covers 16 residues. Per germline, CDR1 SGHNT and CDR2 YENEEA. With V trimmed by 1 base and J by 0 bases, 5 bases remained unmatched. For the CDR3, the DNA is TGTGCCAGCAGCTTAGGTCAGGGGGAGTACCAAGAGACCCAGTACTTC. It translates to CASSLGQGEYQETQYF.

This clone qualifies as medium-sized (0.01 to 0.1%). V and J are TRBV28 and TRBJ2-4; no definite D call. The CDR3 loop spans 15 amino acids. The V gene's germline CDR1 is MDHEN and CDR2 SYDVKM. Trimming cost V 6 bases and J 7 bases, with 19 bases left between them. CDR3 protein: CASSLGGSSGNIQYF. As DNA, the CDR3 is TGTGCCAGCAGCCTGGGTGGTTCATCTGGTAACATTCAGTACTTC.

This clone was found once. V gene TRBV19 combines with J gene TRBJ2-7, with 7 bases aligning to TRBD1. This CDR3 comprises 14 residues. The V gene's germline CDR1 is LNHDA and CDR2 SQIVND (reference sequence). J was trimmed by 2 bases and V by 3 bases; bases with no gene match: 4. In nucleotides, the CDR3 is TGTGCCAGTAGTATCGGACAGGAGACCTACGAGCAGTACTTC. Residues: CASSIGQETYEQYF. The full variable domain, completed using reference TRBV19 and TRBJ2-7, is DGGITQSPKYLFRKEGQNVTLSCEQNLNHDAMYWYRQDPGQGLRLIYYSQIVNDFQKGDIAEGYSVSREKKESFPLTVTSAQKNPTAFYLCASSIGQETYEQYFGPGTRLTVT.

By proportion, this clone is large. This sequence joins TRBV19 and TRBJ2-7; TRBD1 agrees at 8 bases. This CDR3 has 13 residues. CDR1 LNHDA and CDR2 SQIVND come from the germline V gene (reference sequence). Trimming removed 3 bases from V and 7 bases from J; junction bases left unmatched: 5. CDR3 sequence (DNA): TGTGCCAGTAGTATCAGGGGGCCAAAGGAGCAGTACTTC. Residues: CASSIRGPKEQYF.

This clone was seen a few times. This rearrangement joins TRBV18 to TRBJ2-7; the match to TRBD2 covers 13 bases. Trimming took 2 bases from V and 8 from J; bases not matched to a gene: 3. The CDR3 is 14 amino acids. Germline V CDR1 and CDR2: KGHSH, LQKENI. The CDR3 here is CASSPSGTSGKQYF. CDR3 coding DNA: TGTGCCAGCTCACCATCTGGGACTAGCGGGAAGCAGTACTTC.

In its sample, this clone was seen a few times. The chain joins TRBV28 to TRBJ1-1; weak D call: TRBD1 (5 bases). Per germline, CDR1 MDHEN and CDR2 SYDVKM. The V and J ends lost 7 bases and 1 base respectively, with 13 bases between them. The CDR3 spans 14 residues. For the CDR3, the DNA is TGTGCCAGCAACCGGGTGGACAAGAACACTGAAGCTTTCTTT. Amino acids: CASNRVDKNTEAFF.

In nucleotides, the CDR3 is TGCGCCAGCAGCCAGCCGGGACAGCAAGAGACCCAGTACTTC. Its translation: CASSQPGQQETQYF. The V gene is TRBV5-1, the J gene TRBJ2-5, with 7 bases identical to TRBD1. This CDR3 spans 14 amino acids. With 4 bases clipped from V and 2 bases from J, the junction kept 5 bases outside the gene matches. Per germline, CDR1 SGHRS and CDR2 YFSETQ.

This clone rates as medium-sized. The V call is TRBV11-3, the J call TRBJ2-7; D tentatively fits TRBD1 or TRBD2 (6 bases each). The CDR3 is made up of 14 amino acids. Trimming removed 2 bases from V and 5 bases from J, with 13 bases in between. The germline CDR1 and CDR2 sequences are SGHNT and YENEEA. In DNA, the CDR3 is TGTGCCAGCAGCTTAAAGGGGGGTGGGCACGAGCAGTACTTC. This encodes CASSLKGGGHEQYF.

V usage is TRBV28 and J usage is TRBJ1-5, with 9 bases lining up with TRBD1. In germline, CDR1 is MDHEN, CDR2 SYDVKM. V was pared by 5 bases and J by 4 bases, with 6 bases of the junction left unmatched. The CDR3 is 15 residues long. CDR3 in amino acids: CASSPTTGGNQPQHF. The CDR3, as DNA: TGTGCCAGCAGTCCAACGACAGGGGGTAATCAGCCCCAGCATTTT.

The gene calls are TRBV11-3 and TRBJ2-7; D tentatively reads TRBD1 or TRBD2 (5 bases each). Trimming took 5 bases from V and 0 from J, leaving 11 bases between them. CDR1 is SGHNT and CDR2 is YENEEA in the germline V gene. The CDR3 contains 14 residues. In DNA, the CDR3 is TGTGCCAGCAGCCGGGACGTAAGCTCCTACGAGCAGTACTTC. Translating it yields CASSRDVSSYEQYF.

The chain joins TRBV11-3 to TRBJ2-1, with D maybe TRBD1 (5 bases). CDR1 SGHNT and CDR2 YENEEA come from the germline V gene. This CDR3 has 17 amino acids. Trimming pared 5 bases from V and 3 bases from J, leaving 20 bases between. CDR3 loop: CASSPQDVWGSYNEQFF. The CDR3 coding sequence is TGTGCCAGCAGCCCACAAGACGTATGGGGCAGCTACAATGAGCAGTTCTTC.

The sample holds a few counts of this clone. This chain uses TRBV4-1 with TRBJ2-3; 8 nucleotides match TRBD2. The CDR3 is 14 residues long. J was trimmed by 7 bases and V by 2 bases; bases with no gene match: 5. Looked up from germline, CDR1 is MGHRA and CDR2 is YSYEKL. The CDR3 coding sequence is TGCGCCAGCAGCCAACAGACGGGGGGGTATACGCAGTATTTT. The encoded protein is CASSQQTGGYTQYF.